This T cell receptor beta chain was identified in a study of blood T cell repertoires in COVID-19. Overall study: The samples span acute and convalescent COVID-19 from the United States, Italy and Spain. Sources were T cells, B-cell-depleted T cells, or PBMCs; the material itself was cDNA or gDNA.

The CDR3 length is 16 residues. The germline gives CDR1 MGHRA, CDR2 YSYEKL. The ends were cut back, 4 bases at V and 4 bases at J, with 16 bases in the middle. Original methodology: Reference gene primer amplification gave estimated nucleated cell counts. Profiling relied on immunoSEQ multiplex PCR, and the TCRdb table lists in-frame clones only, not all of them. V and J calls and clone size are copied from that table; D and trimming were computed from the DNA. The sample contains approximately 130,000 clones, about four fifths of which appear only once. The receptor comes from a human donor in a cohort sampled during active COVID-19. The sequenced sample was peripheral blood. The genes are TRBV4-1 and TRBJ1-4; D is unclear. The CDR3 loop reads CASSPRSPAINEKLFF. CDR3 DNA sequence: TGCGCCAGCAGCCCAAGATCACCAGCGATTAATGAAAAACTGTTTTTT.